This section outlines one TCR beta chain sequence together with its context. The CDR3 loop spans 11 amino acids. With 6 bases removed from V and 5 bases from J, the gap between germline ends came to 8 bases. CDR1 is DFQATT and CDR2 is SNEGSKA in the germline V gene (reference sequence). Here immunoSEQ multiplex PCR was the method, and the copy in TCRdb shows in-frame clones only, minus some. This table has tens of thousands of clones, over 70% appearing once. This sample is drawn from a study of OX40 agonist ivuxolimab in advanced cancers. Here the sequenced sample was CD4+ or CD8+ T cells sorted from blood, taken in a trial of the OX40 agonist ivuxolimab. V gene TRBV20-1 combines with J gene TRBJ1-3, with D possibly being TRBD1 (5 bases). This TCR was sampled from an adult with an advanced solid tumor such as melanoma, head and neck, liver or kidney cancer. The DNA of the CDR3 is TGCAGTGCCCCAGGGCGAAACACCATATATTTT. It specifies CSAPGRNTIYF.